This T cell receptor beta chain originates from a study of blood T cell repertoires in COVID-19. Data came from immunoSEQ multiplex PCR; TCRdb stores just in-frame clones and leaves some out. Among some 180,000 clones listed, around 84% were seen once. Seattle patients were enrolled during active infection and followed longitudinally. Only a few counts were recorded for this clone. Germline trimming cut 9 bases from V and 3 bases from J; bases unmatched to any gene: 9. CDR1 and CDR2 (germline): SNHLY, FYNNEI. The CDR3 runs 15 residues. Source material: peripheral blood. This TCR derives from an elderly woman with COVID-19, enrolled during active disease. The rearrangement links TRBV2 to TRBJ2-5; 11 positions match TRBD2. CDR3 protein: CASTLGTSGKETQYF. The DNA for the CDR3 is TGTGCCAGTACATTGGGGACTAGCGGAAAAGAGACCCAGTACTTC.